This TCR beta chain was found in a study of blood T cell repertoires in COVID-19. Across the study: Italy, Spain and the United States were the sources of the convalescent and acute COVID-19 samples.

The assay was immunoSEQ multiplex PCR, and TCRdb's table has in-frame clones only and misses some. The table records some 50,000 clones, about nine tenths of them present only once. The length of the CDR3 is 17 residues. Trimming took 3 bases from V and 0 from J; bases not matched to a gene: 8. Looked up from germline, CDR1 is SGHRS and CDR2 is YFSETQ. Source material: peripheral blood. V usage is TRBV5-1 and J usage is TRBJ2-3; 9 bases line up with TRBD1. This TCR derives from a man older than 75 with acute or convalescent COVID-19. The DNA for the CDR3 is TGCGCCAGCAGCTCGCGCCGGGACAGGGTGAGCACAGATACGCAGTATTTT. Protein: CASSSRRDRVSTDTQYF.